This T cell receptor (beta chain) emerged from a study of shared clonotypes between healthy human individuals. On the study more broadly: A few men and a couple of women, aged 18 to 49, were donors. Findings of the study overall: Clonotypes not shared had lower generation probabilities than those common to all four donors. What naive subsets generally showed was a larger estimated richness than memory subsets showed.

Authors' data handling: Filtering differed for immunoSEQ, which gave only junction sequences without quality scores. Assay used: immunoSEQ multiplex PCR; TCRdb lists only in-frame clones, some missing. D and trimming come from the DNA, and the V and J calls and clone size come from that table. This sample has about 180,000 clones; approximately 95% occur once, and the top ten carry approximately 0.07%. Note on this clone: Its matching antigen is unknown.

The CDR3 contains 15 residues. CDR1 and CDR2 (germline): SGHAT, FQNNGV. The V segment lost 1 base and the J segment 8 bases; nucleotides outside the gene matches: 8. The V gene is TRBV11-2, the J gene TRBJ2-1; the match to TRBD1 covers 7 bases. Specimen: naive CD4+ T cells sorted from blood. As for subset: CD45RA+ positively selected. The receptor was isolated from a woman aged 25 to 39 in good health. The CDR3 coding sequence is TGTGCCAGCAGCTTAGGTGACAGGGAATTTGATGAGCAGTTCTTC. This translates into CASSLGDREFDEQFF.